There are many counts of the clone carrying this TCR beta chain. Its matching antigen is unknown. Germline V gene sequence: CDR1 SEHNR, CDR2 FQNEAQ (reference sequence). After removal of 5 bases from V and 2 bases from J, the junction contained 10 bases not matched to a gene. The CDR3 contains 16 residues. The data were taken from a study of read filtering for tumor transcriptome and immune sequencing. Overall study context: Mean patient age was approximately 66 years, range roughly 40 to 80; approximately 17 male, some 14 female. DNase treatment preceded whole-transcriptome library preparation.

Findings and caveats of the study: Sorted CD138-negative bone marrow cells were not purified T cells. In IR-seq, single-read clonotypes were about 80% of clonotypes but around 3.2% of reads.

This library used roughly 400 ng RNA and molecular barcoded adaptors spanning alpha/delta and beta/gamma chains. TCRdb re-derived calls from the reads in MiXCR, one entry per CDR3 protein. The sample has 14,000 to 15,000 distinct CDR3 sequences; roughly 21% are singletons. This TCR came from a donor at least 40 years old with multiple myeloma. Sequencing used a population of CD138-negative cells sorted from bone marrow. This chain joins TRBV7-9 and TRBJ2-5; 8 positions agree with TRBD1. This CDR3 reads CASSKGAGGGQETQYF. CDR3 bases: TGTGCCAGCAGCAAGGGGGCAGGGGGCGGGCAAGAGACCCAGTACTTC.